The 30 T cell receptor beta chains in this list originate from one sample, sequenced in a study of human T cells and chemical hapten exposure. TCRdb re-called the RACE reads with MiXCR, one entry per CDR3 protein. The table shows fewer than 95,000 distinct CDR3 sequences, with over 9.5% occurring only once. Time point indicated: patch test 1, 2 weeks after DPC sensitization. Treatment: therapeutic diphenylcyclopropenone sensitization with weekly scalp DPC. The sample was whole blood, taken in connection with sensitization to the hapten diphenylcyclopropenone (DPC). The receptors come from a middle-aged man with alopecia areata. Some clones in this sample may be carry-over from other donors' samples.

This clonotype was recorded a few times. This chain links TRBV29-1 with TRBJ2-1; D is possibly TRBD2 (6 bases). With 8 bases removed from V and 12 bases from J, the gap between germline ends came to 23 bases. The CDR3 extends over 13 amino acids. Germline V lookup: CDR1 SQVTM, CDR2 ANQGSEA. The CDR3 sequence is CSLEGSEEGGQFF. The DNA for the CDR3 is TGCAGCCTAGAGGGGAGTGAGGAGGGCGGGCAGTTCTTC.

This clonotype was found a few times. The rearrangement links TRBV7-2 to TRBJ2-3, with a weak D call TRBD1 (6 bases). Germline CDR1 is SGHTA and CDR2 is FQGNSA. Trimming took 6 bases from V and 4 from J, leaving 11 bases between them. CDR3 length: 13 amino acids. The CDR3 sequence: CASRQGSSDTQYF. The CDR3, as DNA: TGTGCCAGCAGACAGGGAAGTTCAGATACGCAGTATTTT.

A remark on this clonotype: One end of the junction is discordant with germline, which a read error may explain. The rearrangement uses TRBV5-1 and TRBJ2-1; D is ambiguous. There are 12 residues in the CDR3. The germline gives CDR1 SGHRS, CDR2 YFSETQ. The DNA of the CDR3 is TGCGCCAGCAGCTTGGAGACATGGCCCAGTGAGTTC. Protein product: CASSLETWPSEF.

The chain couples TRBV12-5 to TRBJ2-1; TRBD2 aligns across 10 bases. There are 15 residues in the CDR3. CDR1 LGHNT and CDR2 FRNRAP come from the germline V gene. The junction had 2 bases not matched to a gene; V was cut back by 3 bases and J by 3 bases. The CDR3 nucleotides are TGTGCTAGTGGTTTAGGACTAGCGGTCTACAATGAGCAGTTCTTC. Amino acids: CASGLGLAVYNEQFF.

Ten or more counts support this clonotype. The V call is TRBV7-2, the J call TRBJ2-3; 7 bases align to TRBD1. This CDR3 region has 13 residues. Germline CDR1 reads SGHTA; CDR2 reads FQGNSA. Trimming cost V 5 bases and J 4 bases; bases outside gene matches: 3. CDR3 DNA sequence: TGTGCCAGCAGCACGCAGGGGGCAGATACGCAGTATTTT. This translates into CASSTQGADTQYF.

The chain uses TRBV11-2 and TRBJ2-1, with 9 bases lining up with TRBD2. The CDR3 runs 17 residues. Germline V gene sequence: CDR1 SGHAT, CDR2 FQNNGV. The junction had 16 bases not matched to a gene; V was cut back by 5 bases and J by 8 bases. Written as DNA, the CDR3 is TGTGCCAGCAGCCCTCCCGGGACTAGCTTCATCGGATATGAGCAGTTCTTC. As protein: CASSPPGTSFIGYEQFF.

Ten or more counts support this clonotype. The chain combines TRBV19 with TRBJ1-2, with 10 bases lining up with TRBD1. The V segment lost 6 bases and the J segment 4 bases; nucleotides outside the gene matches: 8. This CDR3 has 15 residues. Germline-derived CDR1 and CDR2 are LNHDA and SQIVND (reference sequence). The CDR3 reads CASSEGQGRLYGYTF. CDR3 DNA: TGTGCCAGTAGCGAGGGACAGGGGAGACTCTATGGCTACACCTTC.

The V gene is TRBV24-1, the J gene TRBJ2-2; D possibly uses TRBD1 or TRBD2 (5 bases each). This CDR3 has 15 amino acids. The V gene lost 6 bases and the J gene lost 0 bases, with 10 bases spanning the gap. CDR1 and CDR2 from the germline V gene are KGHDR and SFDVKD. CDR3 sequence: CATSRGSANTGELFF. In nucleotides, the CDR3 is TGTGCCACCAGTCGGGGCAGCGCGAACACCGGGGAGCTGTTTTTT.

In its sample, this clonotype was seen a few times. The chain has TRBV27 and TRBJ2-7, with 9 bases matching TRBD2. V gave up 3 bases and J gave up 7 bases; unmatched junction bases: 7. The V gene's germline CDR1 is MNHEY and CDR2 SMNVEV (reference sequence). This CDR3 has 14 residues. The CDR3 region has the DNA TGTGCCAGCAGTTTTTTAGCGGGAGTGGGGGAGCAGTACTTC. It is translated as CASSFLAGVGEQYF.

Only one count was recorded for this clonotype. The CDR3 is CASSFSGTGVGTQYF. The DNA of the CDR3 is TGTGCCAGCAGCTTTTCGGGGACAGGGGTGGGTACGCAGTATTTT. The chain combines TRBV7-9 with TRBJ2-3; 10 positions match TRBD1. CDR1 SEHNR and CDR2 FQNEAQ come from the germline V gene (reference sequence). J lost 8 bases, V lost 3 bases, and 8 bases had no gene match. The CDR3 contains 15 residues.

V is TRBV20-1 and J is TRBJ2-3; no clear D. This CDR3 comprises 16 residues. Trimming took off 0 bases at V and 0 bases at J, with 13 bases between the two ends. Germline loops: CDR1 DFQATT, CDR2 SNEGSKA (reference sequence). The CDR3, as DNA: TGCAGTGCTAGAGATCCGACCGTTGCTAGCACAGATACGCAGTATTTT. It codes for CSARDPTVASTDTQYF.

Many counts were recorded for this clonotype. The rearrangement joins TRBV29-1 to TRBJ2-2, with D unresolved. The CDR3 is 12 amino acids. Deletions cut 4 bases from V and 5 bases from J, with 8 bases between. In germline, CDR1 is SQVTM, CDR2 ANQGSEA. This chain's CDR3 is CSVVARTGELFF. The CDR3 coding sequence is TGCAGCGTTGTCGCCCGGACCGGGGAGCTGTTTTTT.

In its sample, this clonotype was seen many times. The chain recombines TRBV7-3 with TRBJ2-3; a possible D gene is TRBD2 (6 bases). Germline CDR1 SGHTA, CDR2 FQGTGA. Trimming removed 3 bases from V and 5 bases from J, with 9 bases in between. The CDR3 has 13 amino acids. The CDR3 DNA follows: TGTGCCAGCAGCTTCCGGGGGAGAGATACGCAGTATTTT. Amino acids: CASSFRGRDTQYF.

The sample holds a few counts of this clonotype. The CDR3 region has the DNA TGCAGTGCTAGCGGGTTAGCGGGATCTCCTAGCACAGATACGCAGTATTTT. It specifies CSASGLAGSPSTDTQYF. The chain carries TRBV20-1 and TRBJ2-3, with 8 bases matching TRBD2. The CDR3 covers 17 residues. Germline trimming cut 3 bases from V and 0 bases from J; bases unmatched to any gene: 11. Germline V lookup: CDR1 DFQATT, CDR2 SNEGSKA (reference sequence).

This clonotype showed up many times. The V gene is TRBV18, the J gene TRBJ1-1; 9 bases fit TRBD1. The CDR3 has 14 residues. CDR1 and CDR2 from the germline V gene are KGHSH and LQKENI. The V gene end was trimmed by 2 bases and the J gene end by 3 bases; junction bases not matched to a gene: 1. CDR3 nucleotide sequence: TGTGCCAGCTCACCAAGACAGGGGGACACTGAAGCTTTCTTT. Translated: CASSPRQGDTEAFF.

This clonotype was picked up a small number of times. V and J are TRBV2 and TRBJ2-1, with a possible D match to TRBD2 (6 bases). Germline V lookup: CDR1 SNHLY, CDR2 FYNNEI. V was clipped by 4 bases and J by 4 bases, with 17 bases between them. The CDR3 covers 16 residues. The CDR3 here is CASSGSGLANYNEQFF. Here the CDR3 DNA reads TGTGCCAGCAGTGGAAGTGGCCTAGCGAATTACAATGAGCAGTTCTTC.

This rearrangement joins TRBV6-5 to TRBJ2-1; 11 bases match TRBD2. V was pared by 6 bases and J by 10 bases, with 8 bases of the junction left unmatched. Looked up from germline, CDR1 is MNHEY and CDR2 is SVGAGI. CDR3 length: 14 residues. CDR3 in amino acids: CASSPGSGRAEQFF. The CDR3 DNA is TGTGCCAGCAGCCCCGGTAGCGGGAGGGCCGAGCAGTTCTTC.

This clonotype was detected many times. The rearrangement joins TRBV20-1 to TRBJ1-6; maybe TRBD1 (5 bases). Germline CDR1 DFQATT, CDR2 SNEGSKA (reference sequence). The V gene lost 6 bases and the J gene lost 6 bases, with 15 bases spanning the gap. The CDR3 contains 14 residues. CDR3 coding DNA: TGCAGTGCCACAGGTTGGGGTGGTAATTCACCCCTCCACTTT. It is translated as CSATGWGGNSPLHF.

This clonotype has only a few counts. CDR3 loop: CASSLFLAGNSNEQFF. The CDR3 DNA follows: TGTGCCAGCAGCTTATTCCTAGCGGGAAATTCCAATGAGCAGTTCTTC. The chain joins TRBV7-8 to TRBJ2-1; 9 bases map to TRBD2. Germline loops: CDR1 SGHVS, CDR2 FQNEAQ. This CDR3 comprises 16 residues. With V trimmed by 2 bases and J by 6 bases, 8 bases remained unmatched.

In regard to this clonotype: At one boundary the junction diverges from the germline segment, which might be a read error. V is TRBV5-1 and J is TRBJ1-4; D unresolved. The germline V gene has CDR1 SGHRS and CDR2 YFSETQ. The CDR3 contains 14 residues. The CDR3 nucleotides read TGCGCCAGCAGCCAACAGTCCTCTAACGAAAAACTGTTTTTT. Its protein is CASSQQSSNEKLFF.

The genes are TRBV7-2 and TRBJ2-5; 10 bases match TRBD1. V shed 3 bases and J 5 bases; nucleotides not matched to a gene: 6. The CDR3 is 15 amino acids. Germline lookup yields CDR1 SGHTA and CDR2 FQGNSA. The chain's CDR3 is CASSFRTGGGETQYF. Here the CDR3 DNA reads TGTGCCAGCAGCTTCCGGACAGGGGGGGGCGAGACCCAGTACTTC.

The CDR3: CAISESGPNEKLFF. DNA of the CDR3: TGTGCCATCAGTGAGTCGGGACCTAATGAAAAACTGTTTTTT. This chain joins TRBV10-3 and TRBJ1-4, with D tentatively TRBD1 (5 bases). Germline values: CDR1 ENHRY, CDR2 SYGVKD. This CDR3 has 14 amino acids. V gave up 0 bases and J gave up 3 bases, with 5 bases separating them.

This clonotype was observed a few times. V usage is TRBV20-1 and J usage is TRBJ1-6; possibly TRBD1 for D (6 bases). V lost 0 bases, J lost 8 bases, and 14 bases lay in between. Germline CDR1 DFQATT, CDR2 SNEGSKA (reference sequence). The CDR3 has 15 amino acids. The CDR3 sequence: CSAREHRASDSPLHF. The CDR3 region has the DNA TGCAGTGCTAGAGAGCACAGGGCTTCGGATTCACCCCTCCACTTT.

This chain connects TRBV29-1 to TRBJ2-1; TRBD2 matches at 12 bases. J gave up 10 bases and V 7 bases, and 11 bases lay outside the gene matches. The CDR3 length is 14 residues. The germline CDR1 and CDR2 sequences are SQVTM and ANQGSEA. CDR3 DNA: TGCAGCGGCGCTTTCGGACTAGCGGGAAACGAGCAGTTCTTC. Translation gives CSGAFGLAGNEQFF.

This clonotype was seen ten or more times. This chain connects TRBV19 to TRBJ2-1; D is unclear. Deletions cut 3 bases from V and 7 bases from J, with 4 bases between. This CDR3 has 11 residues. Germline V gene lookup returns CDR1 LNHDA and CDR2 SQIVND (reference sequence). The CDR3 nucleotides are TGTGCCAGTAGTATCAAGAATGAGCAGTTCTTC. It codes for CASSIKNEQFF.

This clonotype was seen many times. V usage is TRBV5-6 and J usage is TRBJ1-2; D remains unclear. The CDR3 has 15 amino acids. Germline values: CDR1 SGHDT, CDR2 YYEEEE. V gave up 4 bases and J gave up 4 bases, with 17 bases separating them. This CDR3 is CASSETALLAYGYTF. The CDR3 DNA is TGTGCCAGCAGCGAAACGGCCCTTCTGGCCTATGGCTACACCTTC.

The genes are TRBV21-1 and TRBJ1-2; the tabulated D call, TRBD1, remains unverified against the DNA. TRBV21-1 is shown as a pseudogene. The CDR3 has 21 residues. In nucleotides, the CDR3 is TGTGCCAGCAGCAAAGATGTTATTCGGGTGCCAGAGCCTAAGAGGGGGGATGGCTACACCTTC. Its protein is CASSKDVIRVPEPKRGDGYTF.

This clonotype was recorded many times. The gene calls are TRBV28 and TRBJ2-3; 10 bases are shared with TRBD2. The trim removed 7 bases at V and 6 bases at J, leaving 13 bases unmatched. Germline V gene data show CDR1 as MDHEN and CDR2 as SYDVKM. The CDR3 length is 16 residues. CDR3 amino acids: CASTRRVAGGRDTQYF. The CDR3 coding sequence is TGTGCCAGCACCCGAAGGGTAGCGGGAGGAAGGGATACGCAGTATTTT.

This clonotype occurred many times. This rearrangement joins TRBV14 to TRBJ2-1; no firm D call. The CDR3 consists of 13 residues. V gave up 4 bases and J gave up 10 bases, with 14 bases separating them. Germline CDR1 and CDR2: SGHDN and FVKESK. CDR3 region: CASSRDHTTEQFF. The CDR3, as DNA: TGTGCCAGCAGCCGAGACCACACTACCGAGCAGTTCTTC.

The table lists this clonotype with many counts. The chain joins TRBV9 to TRBJ2-1, with TRBD2 matching over 9 bases. V dropped 2 bases and J dropped 0; count of bases not matched to a gene: 0. This CDR3 has 15 residues. Germline-derived CDR1 and CDR2 are SGDLS and YYNGEE. CDR3 nucleotides: TGTGCCAGCAGCGTTAGCGGGAGCTCCTACAATGAGCAGTTCTTC. Protein: CASSVSGSSYNEQFF.